The clone carrying this T cell receptor beta chain was detected ten times or more. The antigen remains undetermined. The V end lost 1 base, the J end lost 5 bases, and 8 bases lay between the germline ends. There are 14 residues in the CDR3. The germline V gene has CDR1 SGHTA and CDR2 FQGNSA. The sample is drawn from a study of breast tumors, draining lymph nodes, adjacent tissues. General study points: Tumors had less TCR diversity than lymph nodes, more than nontumor tissue.

Each CDR3 protein gets one entry after TCRdb re-called the multiplex PCR reads with MiXCR. The table records some 150,000 distinct CDR3 sequences, about 34% of them present only once. Samples came from axillary lymph nodes draining the breast cancer. The clonotype was recovered from a female donor with breast cancer. Some clones in this sample may be carry-over from other donors' samples. Sequencing was done on a sample of axillary lymph node tissue. The chain carries TRBV7-2 and TRBJ2-2; no clear D gene. The CDR3 spells CASSLELGTGELFF. CDR3 sequence (DNA): TGTGCCAGCAGCTTAGAGTTAGGGACCGGGGAGCTGTTTTTT. Using reference TRBV7-2 and TRBJ2-2 for the parts outside the CDR3, the full variable domain is GAGVSQSPSNKVTEKGKDVELRCDPISGHTALYWYRQSLGQGLEFLIYFQGNSAPDKSGLPSDRFSAERTGGSVSTLTIQRTQQEDSAVYLCASSLELGTGELFFGEGSRLTVL.